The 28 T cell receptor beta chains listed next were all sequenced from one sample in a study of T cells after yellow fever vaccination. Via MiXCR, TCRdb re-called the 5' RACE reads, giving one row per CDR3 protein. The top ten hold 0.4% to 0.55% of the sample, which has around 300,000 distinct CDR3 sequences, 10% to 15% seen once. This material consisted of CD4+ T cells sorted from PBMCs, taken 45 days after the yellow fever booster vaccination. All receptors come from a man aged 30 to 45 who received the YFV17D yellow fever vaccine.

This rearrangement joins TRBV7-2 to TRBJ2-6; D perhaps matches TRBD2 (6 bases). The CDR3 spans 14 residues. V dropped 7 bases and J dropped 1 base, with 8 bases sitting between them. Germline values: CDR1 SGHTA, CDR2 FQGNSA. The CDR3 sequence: CASTRESGANVLTF. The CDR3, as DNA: TGTGCCAGCACCCGGGAGTCTGGGGCCAACGTCCTGACTTTC.

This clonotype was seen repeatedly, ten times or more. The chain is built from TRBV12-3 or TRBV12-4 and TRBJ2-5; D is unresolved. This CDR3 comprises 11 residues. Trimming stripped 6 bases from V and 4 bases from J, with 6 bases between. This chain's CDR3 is CASSARETQYF. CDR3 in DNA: TGTGCCAGCAGCGCACGAGAGACCCAGTACTTC.

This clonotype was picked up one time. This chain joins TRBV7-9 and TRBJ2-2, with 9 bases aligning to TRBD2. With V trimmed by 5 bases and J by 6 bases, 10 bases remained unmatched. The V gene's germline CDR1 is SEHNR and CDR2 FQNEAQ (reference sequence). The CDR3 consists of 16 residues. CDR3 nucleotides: TGTGCCAGCAGCCCTCGACTAGCGGTGCACCCCGGGGAGCTGTTTTTT. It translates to CASSPRLAVHPGELFF.

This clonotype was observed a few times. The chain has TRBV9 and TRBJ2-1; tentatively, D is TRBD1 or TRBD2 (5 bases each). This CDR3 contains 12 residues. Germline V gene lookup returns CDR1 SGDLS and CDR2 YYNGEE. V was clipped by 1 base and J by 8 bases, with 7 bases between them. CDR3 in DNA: TGTGCCAGCAGCGTATGGGACGATGAGCAGTTCTTC. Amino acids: CASSVWDDEQFF.

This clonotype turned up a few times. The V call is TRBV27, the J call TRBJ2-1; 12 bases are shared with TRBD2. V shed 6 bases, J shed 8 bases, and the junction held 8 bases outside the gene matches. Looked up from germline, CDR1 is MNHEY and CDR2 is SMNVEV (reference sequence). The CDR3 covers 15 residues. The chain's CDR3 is CASRGGLAGWDEQFF. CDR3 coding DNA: TGTGCCAGCAGGGGTGGACTAGCGGGATGGGATGAGCAGTTCTTC.

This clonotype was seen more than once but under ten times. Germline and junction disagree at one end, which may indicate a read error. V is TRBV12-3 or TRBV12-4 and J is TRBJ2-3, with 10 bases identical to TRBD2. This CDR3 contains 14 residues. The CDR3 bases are TGTGCCAGCAGATTAGCGGGAGGAGCAGATACGCAGTATTTT. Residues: CASRLAGGADTQYF.

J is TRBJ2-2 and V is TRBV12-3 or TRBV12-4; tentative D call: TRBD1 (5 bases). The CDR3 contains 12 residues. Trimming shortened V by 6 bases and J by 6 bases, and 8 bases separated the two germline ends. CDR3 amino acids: CASRLRAGELFF. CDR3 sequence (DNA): TGTGCCAGCAGGCTCAGGGCCGGGGAGCTGTTTTTT.

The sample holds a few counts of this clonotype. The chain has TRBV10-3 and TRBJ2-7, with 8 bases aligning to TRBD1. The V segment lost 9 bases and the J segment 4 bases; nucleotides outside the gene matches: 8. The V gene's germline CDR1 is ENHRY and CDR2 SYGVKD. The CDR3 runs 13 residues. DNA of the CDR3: TGTGCCATGGGACAGGCCATAGGGTACGAGCAGTACTTC. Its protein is CAMGQAIGYEQYF.

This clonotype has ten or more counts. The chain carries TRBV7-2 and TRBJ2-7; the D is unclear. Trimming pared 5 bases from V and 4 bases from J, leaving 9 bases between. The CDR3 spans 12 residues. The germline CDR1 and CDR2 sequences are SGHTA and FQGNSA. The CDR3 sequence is CASSPGRYEQYF. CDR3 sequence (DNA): TGTGCCAGCAGCCCTGGACGATACGAGCAGTACTTC.

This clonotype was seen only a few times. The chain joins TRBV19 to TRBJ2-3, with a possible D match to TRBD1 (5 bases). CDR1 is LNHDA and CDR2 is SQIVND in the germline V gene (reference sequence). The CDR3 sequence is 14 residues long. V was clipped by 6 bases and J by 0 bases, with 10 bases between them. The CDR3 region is CASRSGFSTDTQYF. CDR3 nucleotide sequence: TGTGCCAGTAGATCAGGGTTTAGCACAGATACGCAGTATTTT. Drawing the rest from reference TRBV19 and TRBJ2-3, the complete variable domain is DGGITQSPKYLFRKEGQNVTLSCEQNLNHDAMYWYRQDPGQGLRLIYYSQIVNDFQKGDIAEGYSVSREKKESFPLTVTSAQKNPTAFYLCASRSGFSTDTQYFGPGTRLTVL.

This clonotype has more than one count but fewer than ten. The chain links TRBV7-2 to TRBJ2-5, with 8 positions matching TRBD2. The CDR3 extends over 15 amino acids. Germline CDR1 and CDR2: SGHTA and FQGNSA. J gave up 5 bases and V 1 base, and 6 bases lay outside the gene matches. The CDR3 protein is CASSLGPTSAETQYF. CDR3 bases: TGTGCCAGCAGCTTAGGACCGACTAGCGCGGAGACCCAGTACTTC. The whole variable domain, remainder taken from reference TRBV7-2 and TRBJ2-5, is GAGVSQSPSNKVTEKGKDVELRCDPISGHTALYWYRQSLGQGLEFLIYFQGNSAPDKSGLPSDRFSAERTGGSVSTLTIQRTQQEDSAVYLCASSLGPTSAETQYFGPGTRLLVL.

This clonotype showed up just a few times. The CDR3 coding sequence is TGTGCCAGCAGACCCGGGACGGACCCGACCGGGGAGCTGTTTTTT. This gives the protein CASRPGTDPTGELFF. V and J are TRBV2 and TRBJ2-2; perhaps D is TRBD1 or TRBD2 (5 bases each). Trimming removed 6 bases from V and 5 bases from J, with 16 bases in between. CDR1 and CDR2 from the germline V gene are SNHLY and FYNNEI. The CDR3 consists of 15 residues.

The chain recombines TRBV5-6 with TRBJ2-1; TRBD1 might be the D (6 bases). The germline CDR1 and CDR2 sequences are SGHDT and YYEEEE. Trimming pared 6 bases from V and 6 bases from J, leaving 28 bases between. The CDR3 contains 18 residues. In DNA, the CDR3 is TGTGCCAGCACCCCTACAGAGGGGGTACTCCTACTGGTCAATGAGCAGTTCTTC. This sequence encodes CASTPTEGVLLLVNEQFF.

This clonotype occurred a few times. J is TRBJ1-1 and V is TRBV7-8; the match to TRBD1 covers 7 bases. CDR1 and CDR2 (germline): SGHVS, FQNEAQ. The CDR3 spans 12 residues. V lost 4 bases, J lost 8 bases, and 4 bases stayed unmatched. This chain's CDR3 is CASSSVGQEAFF. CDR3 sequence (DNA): TGTGCCAGCAGCTCAGTGGGACAGGAAGCTTTCTTT.

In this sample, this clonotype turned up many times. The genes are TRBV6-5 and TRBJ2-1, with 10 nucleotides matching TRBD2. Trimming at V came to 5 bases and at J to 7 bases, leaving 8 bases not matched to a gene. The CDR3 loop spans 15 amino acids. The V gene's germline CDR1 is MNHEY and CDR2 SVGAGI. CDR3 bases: TGTGCCAGCAGTACTCTGACTAGCGGGTATAATGAGCAGTTCTTC. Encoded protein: CASSTLTSGYNEQFF.

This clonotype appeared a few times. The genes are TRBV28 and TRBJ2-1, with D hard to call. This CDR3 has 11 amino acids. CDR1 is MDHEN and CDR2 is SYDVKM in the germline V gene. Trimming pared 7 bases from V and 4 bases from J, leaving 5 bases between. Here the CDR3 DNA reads TGTGCCAGCAAATTATACAATGAGCAGTTCTTC. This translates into CASKLYNEQFF.

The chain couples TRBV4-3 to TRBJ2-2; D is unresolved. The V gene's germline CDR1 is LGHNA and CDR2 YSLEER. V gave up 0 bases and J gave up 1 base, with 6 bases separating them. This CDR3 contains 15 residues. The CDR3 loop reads CASSQESLNTGELFF. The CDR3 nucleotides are TGCGCCAGCAGCCAAGAATCGCTGAACACCGGGGAGCTGTTTTTT.

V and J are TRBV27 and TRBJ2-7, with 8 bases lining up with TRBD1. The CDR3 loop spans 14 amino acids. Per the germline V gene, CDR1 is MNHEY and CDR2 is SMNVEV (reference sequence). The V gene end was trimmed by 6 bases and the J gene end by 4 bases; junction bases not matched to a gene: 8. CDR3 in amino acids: CASSQDRDWYEQYF. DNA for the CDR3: TGTGCCAGCAGCCAGGACAGGGATTGGTACGAGCAGTACTTC.

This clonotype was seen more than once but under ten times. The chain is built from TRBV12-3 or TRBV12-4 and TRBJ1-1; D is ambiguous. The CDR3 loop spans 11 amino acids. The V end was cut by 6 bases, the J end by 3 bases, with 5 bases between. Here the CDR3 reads CASRSYTEAFF. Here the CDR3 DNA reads TGTGCCAGCAGGTCATACACTGAAGCTTTCTTT.

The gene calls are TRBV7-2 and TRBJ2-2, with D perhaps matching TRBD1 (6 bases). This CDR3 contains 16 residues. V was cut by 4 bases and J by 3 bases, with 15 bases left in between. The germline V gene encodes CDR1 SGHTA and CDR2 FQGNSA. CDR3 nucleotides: TGTGCCAGCAGCTCGGACAGTCGTAGCTACACCGGGGAGCTGTTTTTT. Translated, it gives CASSSDSRSYTGELFF.

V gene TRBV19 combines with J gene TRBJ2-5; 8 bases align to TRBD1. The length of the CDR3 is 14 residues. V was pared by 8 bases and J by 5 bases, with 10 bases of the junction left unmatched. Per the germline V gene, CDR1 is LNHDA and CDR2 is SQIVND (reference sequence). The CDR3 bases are TGTGCCAGTCGCAGGGGGCTTCCGGGGGAGACCCAGTACTTC. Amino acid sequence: CASRRGLPGETQYF.

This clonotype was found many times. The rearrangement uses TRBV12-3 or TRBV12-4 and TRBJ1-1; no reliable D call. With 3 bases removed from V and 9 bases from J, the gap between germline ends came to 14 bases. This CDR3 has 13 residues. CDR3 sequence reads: CASSFETAYKAFF. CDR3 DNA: TGTGCCAGCAGTTTTGAGACCGCCTATAAAGCTTTCTTT.

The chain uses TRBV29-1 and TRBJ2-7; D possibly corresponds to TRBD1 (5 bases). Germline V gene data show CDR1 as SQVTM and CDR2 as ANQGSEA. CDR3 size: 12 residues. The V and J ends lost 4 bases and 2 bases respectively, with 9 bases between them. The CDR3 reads CSVGQLAYEQYF. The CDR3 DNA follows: TGCAGCGTTGGACAGTTAGCCTACGAGCAGTACTTC.

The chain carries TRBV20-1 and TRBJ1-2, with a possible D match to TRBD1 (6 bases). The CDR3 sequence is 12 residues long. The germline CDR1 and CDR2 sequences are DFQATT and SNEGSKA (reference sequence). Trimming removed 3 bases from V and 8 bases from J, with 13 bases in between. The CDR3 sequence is CSASWTARGYTF. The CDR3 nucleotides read TGCAGTGCTAGCTGGACAGCTAGGGGCTACACCTTC.

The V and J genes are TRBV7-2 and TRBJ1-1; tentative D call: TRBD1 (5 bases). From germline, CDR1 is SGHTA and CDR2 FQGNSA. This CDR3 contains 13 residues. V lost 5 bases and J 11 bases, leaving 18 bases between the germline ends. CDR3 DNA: TGTGCCAGCAGCGCCGGGACGGGTGGAGAGGCTTTCTTT. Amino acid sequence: CASSAGTGGEAFF. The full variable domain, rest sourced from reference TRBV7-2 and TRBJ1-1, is GAGVSQSPSNKVTEKGKDVELRCDPISGHTALYWYRQSLGQGLEFLIYFQGNSAPDKSGLPSDRFSAERTGGSVSTLTIQRTQQEDSAVYLCASSAGTGGEAFFGQGTRLTVV.

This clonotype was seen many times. The DNA of the CDR3 is TGTGCCAGCAGCAATCCGGCCGGGACTAGTGACTACGAGCAGTACTTC. It yields the protein CASSNPAGTSDYEQYF. The chain combines TRBV21-1 with TRBJ2-7; TRBD2, the table's D call, was not compared with the DNA. TRBV21-1 is designated a pseudogene. This CDR3 has 16 amino acids.

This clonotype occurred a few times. The CDR3 nucleotides are TGCAGCGTTGAGGCGGGGGGCGCATCCTACGAGCAGTACTTC. Translating gives CSVEAGGASYEQYF. The chain carries TRBV29-1 and TRBJ2-7; 8 nucleotides match TRBD2. This CDR3 has 14 amino acids. V dropped 3 bases and J dropped 1; count of bases not matched to a gene: 5. Looked up from germline, CDR1 is SQVTM and CDR2 is ANQGSEA.

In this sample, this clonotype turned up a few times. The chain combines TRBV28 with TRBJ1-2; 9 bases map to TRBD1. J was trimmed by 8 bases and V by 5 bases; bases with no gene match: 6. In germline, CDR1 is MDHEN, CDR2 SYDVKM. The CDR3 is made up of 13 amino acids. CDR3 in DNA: TGTGCCAGCAGTCCCGGACAGGGGACCGGCTACACCTTC. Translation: CASSPGQGTGYTF.